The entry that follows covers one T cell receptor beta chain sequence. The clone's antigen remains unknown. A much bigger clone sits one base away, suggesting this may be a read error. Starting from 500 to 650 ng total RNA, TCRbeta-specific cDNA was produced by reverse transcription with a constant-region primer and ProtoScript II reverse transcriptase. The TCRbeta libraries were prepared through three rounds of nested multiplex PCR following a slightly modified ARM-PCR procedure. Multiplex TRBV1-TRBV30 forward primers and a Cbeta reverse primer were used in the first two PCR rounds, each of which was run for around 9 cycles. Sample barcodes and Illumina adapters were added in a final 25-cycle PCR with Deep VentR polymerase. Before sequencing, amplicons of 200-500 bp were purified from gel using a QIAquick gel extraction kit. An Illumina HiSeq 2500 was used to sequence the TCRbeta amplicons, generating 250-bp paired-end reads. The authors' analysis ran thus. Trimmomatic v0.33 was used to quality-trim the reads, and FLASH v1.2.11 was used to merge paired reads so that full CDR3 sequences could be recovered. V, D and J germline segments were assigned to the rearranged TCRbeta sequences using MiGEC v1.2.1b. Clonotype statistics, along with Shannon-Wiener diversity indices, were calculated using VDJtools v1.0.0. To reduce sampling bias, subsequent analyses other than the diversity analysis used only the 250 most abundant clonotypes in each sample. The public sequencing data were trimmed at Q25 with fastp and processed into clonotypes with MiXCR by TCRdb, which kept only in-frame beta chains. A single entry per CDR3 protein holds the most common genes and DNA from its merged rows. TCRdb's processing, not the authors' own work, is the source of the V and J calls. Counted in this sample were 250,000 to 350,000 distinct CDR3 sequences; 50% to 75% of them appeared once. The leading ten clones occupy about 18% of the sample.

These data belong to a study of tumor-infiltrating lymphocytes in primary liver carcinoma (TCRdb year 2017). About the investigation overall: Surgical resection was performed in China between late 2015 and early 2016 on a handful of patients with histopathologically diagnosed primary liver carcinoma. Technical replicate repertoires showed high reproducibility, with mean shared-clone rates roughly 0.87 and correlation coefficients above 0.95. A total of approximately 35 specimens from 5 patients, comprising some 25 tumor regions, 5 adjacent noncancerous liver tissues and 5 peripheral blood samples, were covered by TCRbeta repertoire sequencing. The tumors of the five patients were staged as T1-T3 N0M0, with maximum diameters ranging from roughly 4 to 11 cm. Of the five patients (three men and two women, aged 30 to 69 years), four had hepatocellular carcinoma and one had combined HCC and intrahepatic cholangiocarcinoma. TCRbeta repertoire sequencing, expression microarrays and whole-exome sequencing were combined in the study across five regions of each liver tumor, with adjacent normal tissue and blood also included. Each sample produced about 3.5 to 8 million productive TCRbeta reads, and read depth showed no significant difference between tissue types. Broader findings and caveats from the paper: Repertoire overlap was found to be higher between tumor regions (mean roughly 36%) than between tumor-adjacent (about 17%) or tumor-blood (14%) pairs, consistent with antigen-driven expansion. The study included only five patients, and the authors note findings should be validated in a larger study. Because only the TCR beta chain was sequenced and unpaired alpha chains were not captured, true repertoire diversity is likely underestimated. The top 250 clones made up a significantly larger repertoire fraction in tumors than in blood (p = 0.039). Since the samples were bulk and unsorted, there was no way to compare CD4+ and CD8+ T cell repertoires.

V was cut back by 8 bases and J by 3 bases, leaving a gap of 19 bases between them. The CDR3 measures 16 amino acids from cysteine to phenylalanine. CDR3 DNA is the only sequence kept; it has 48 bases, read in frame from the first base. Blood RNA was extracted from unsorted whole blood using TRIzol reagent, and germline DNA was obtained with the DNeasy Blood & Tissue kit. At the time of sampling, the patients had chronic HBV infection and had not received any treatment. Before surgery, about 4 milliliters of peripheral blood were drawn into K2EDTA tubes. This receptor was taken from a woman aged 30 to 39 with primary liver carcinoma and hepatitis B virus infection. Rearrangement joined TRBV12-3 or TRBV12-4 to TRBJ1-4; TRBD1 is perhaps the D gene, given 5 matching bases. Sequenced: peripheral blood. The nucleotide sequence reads TGTGCCAGCCGCCGTGGGACGGGAGCAGCTAATGAAAAACTGTTTTTT. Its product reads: CASRRGTGAANEKLFF.